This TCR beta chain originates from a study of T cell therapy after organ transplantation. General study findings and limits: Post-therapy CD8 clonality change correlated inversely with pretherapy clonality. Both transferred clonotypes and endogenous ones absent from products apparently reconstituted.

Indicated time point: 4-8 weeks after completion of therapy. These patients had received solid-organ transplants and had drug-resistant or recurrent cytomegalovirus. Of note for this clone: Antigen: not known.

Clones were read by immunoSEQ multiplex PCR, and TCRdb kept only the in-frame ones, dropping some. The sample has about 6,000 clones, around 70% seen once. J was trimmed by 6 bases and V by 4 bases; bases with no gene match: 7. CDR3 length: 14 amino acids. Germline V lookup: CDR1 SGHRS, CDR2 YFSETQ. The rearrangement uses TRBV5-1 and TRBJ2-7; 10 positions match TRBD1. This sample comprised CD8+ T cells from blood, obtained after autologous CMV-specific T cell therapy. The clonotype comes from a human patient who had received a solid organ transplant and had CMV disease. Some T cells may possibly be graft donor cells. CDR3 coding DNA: TGCGCCAGCAGCGCGGGACAGGGGTTCATCGAGCAGTACTTC. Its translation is CASSAGQGFIEQYF.